Below, 23 T cell receptor beta chains from the same sample are listed, as sequenced in a study of T-cell reconstitution after alpha-beta-depleted transplantation in children. Unique molecular identifiers were incorporated when the TCRbeta library was constructed. Each CDR3 protein gets one entry after TCRdb re-called the PCR reads with MiXCR. Of about 360,000 distinct CDR3 sequences in the sample, about an eighth were seen once. The sequencing here drew on PBMCs, taken from the stem cell graft. The receptors here all came from a human donor who donated a stem cell graft to a child with Fanconi anemia.

This clonotype was seen more than once but under ten times. This chain's CDR3 is CASSSKDRVETQYF. The CDR3, as DNA: TGTGCCAGCAGCTCCAAGGACAGGGTGGAGACCCAGTACTTC. The rearrangement uses TRBV7-2 and TRBJ2-5; 8 nucleotides line up with TRBD1. CDR3 size: 14 residues. After removal of 4 bases from V and 5 bases from J, the junction contained 6 bases not matched to a gene. CDR1 and CDR2 (germline): SGHTA, FQGNSA.

This clonotype appeared many times. The J gene is TRBJ1-4, the V gene TRBV5-8; 12 bases are a match to TRBD1. V was clipped by 3 bases and J by 8 bases; unmatched bases: 11. Germline CDR1 SGHTS, CDR2 YDEGEE. CDR3 size: 17 residues. DNA for the CDR3: TGTGCCAGCAGCTCAAAGACCGGGACAGGGGGCCGGGAAAAACTGTTTTTT. Protein product: CASSSKTGTGGREKLFF. Full variable domain (remainder filled in from reference TRBV5-8 and TRBJ1-4): EAGVTQSPTHLIKTRGQQATLRCSPISGHTSVYWYQQALGLGLQFLLWYDEGEERNRGNFPPRFSGRQFPNYSSELNVNALELEDSALYLCASSSKTGTGGREKLFFGSGTQLSVL.

This clonotype was seen more than once but under ten times. V is TRBV5-1 and J is TRBJ2-7; D not resolved. Per the germline V gene, CDR1 is SGHRS and CDR2 is YFSETQ. The CDR3 sequence is 15 residues long. With 4 bases removed from V and 0 bases from J, the gap between germline ends came to 14 bases. The CDR3 nucleotides read TGCGCCAGCAGCCCTCGCGGATCGAGCTCCTACGAGCAGTACTTC. Translating it yields CASSPRGSSSYEQYF.

This clonotype has ten or more counts. The rearrangement links TRBV20-1 to TRBJ2-5; either TRBD1 or TRBD2 may fit D (6 bases each). This CDR3 has 13 amino acids. Trimming removed 3 bases at V and 1 base at J, with 9 bases between. Germline-derived CDR1 and CDR2 are DFQATT and SNEGSKA (reference sequence). The DNA for the CDR3 is TGCAGTGCTAGCGGGGGCTTCCAAGAGACCCAGTACTTC. Amino acid sequence: CSASGGFQETQYF.

The CDR3 spells CSGGFLYNEQFF. The DNA for the CDR3 is TGCAGCGGGGGCTTCCTTTACAATGAGCAGTTCTTC. J is TRBJ2-1 and V is TRBV29-1; D perhaps matches TRBD1 (5 bases). V gave up 7 bases and J gave up 4 bases, with 11 bases separating them. There are 12 residues in the CDR3. The germline V gene encodes CDR1 SQVTM and CDR2 ANQGSEA.

This clonotype occurred many times. DNA of the CDR3: TGTGCCAGCAGCCAAGTCACGCCCGGGGAGCTGTTTTTT. This translates into CASSQVTPGELFF. J is TRBJ2-2 and V is TRBV3-1; D remains ambiguous. CDR1 is LGHDT and CDR2 is YNNKEL in the germline V gene (reference sequence). The CDR3 runs to 13 residues. Trimming took 1 base from V and 6 from J, leaving 6 bases between them.

This chain connects TRBV9 to TRBJ1-1, with a possible D match to TRBD1 (5 bases). This CDR3 has 14 residues. Germline V CDR1 and CDR2: SGDLS, YYNGEE. Trimming cost V 2 bases and J 4 bases, with 12 bases left between them. The CDR3 DNA reads TGTGCCAGCAGCGTGAACGGGGGGGGCACTGAAGCTTTCTTT. Its translation is CASSVNGGGTEAFF.

The V call is TRBV4-1, the J call TRBJ2-1; 8 bases match TRBD2. Germline-derived CDR1 and CDR2 are MGHRA and YSYEKL. V gave up 0 bases and J gave up 4 bases; unmatched junction bases: 5. This CDR3 is 16 amino acids long. This chain's CDR3 is CASSQDQRGGYNEQFF. DNA of the CDR3: TGCGCCAGCAGCCAAGATCAACGGGGGGGTTACAATGAGCAGTTCTTC.

At least ten counts were recorded for this clonotype. This chain uses TRBV12-3 or TRBV12-4 with TRBJ2-1; the match to TRBD2 covers 7 bases. The CDR3 loop spans 12 amino acids. After removal of 3 bases from V and 9 bases from J, the junction contained 2 bases not matched to a gene. The CDR3 is CASSFLAAEQFF. DNA for the CDR3: TGTGCCAGCAGTTTCCTAGCGGCTGAGCAGTTCTTC.

The sample holds many counts of this clonotype. V gene TRBV20-1 combines with J gene TRBJ2-1; 9 nucleotides match TRBD1. This CDR3 region has 14 residues. In germline, CDR1 is DFQATT, CDR2 SNEGSKA (reference sequence). The ends lost 3 bases at V and 9 bases at J; junction bases unmatched: 9. In DNA form, the CDR3 reads TGCAGTGCTAGCCGGGACAGGGTAGCAGGTGAGCAGTTCTTC. As protein: CSASRDRVAGEQFF.

The gene calls are TRBV29-1 and TRBJ1-2; D unclear. The CDR3 covers 12 residues. The germline gives CDR1 SQVTM, CDR2 ANQGSEA. Trimming removed 3 bases from V and 7 bases from J, with 12 bases in between. CDR3 coding DNA: TGCAGCGTTGATACCAGAGCTGGTGGCTACACCTTC. Translating gives CSVDTRAGGYTF.

This chain uses TRBV5-1 with TRBJ2-2; weak D call: TRBD1 (6 bases). The length of the CDR3 is 15 residues. Trimming stripped 3 bases from V and 7 bases from J, with 16 bases between. In germline, CDR1 is SGHRS, CDR2 YFSETQ. CDR3 nucleotides: TGCGCCAGCAGCTCGCAGGGACACCCGGGCGGGGAGCTGTTTTTT. This translates into CASSSQGHPGGELFF.

The sample holds a few counts of this clonotype. Here the CDR3 DNA reads TGCAGCGTTTCGACAATCACTGAAGCTTTCTTT. It translates to CSVSTITEAFF. The chain has TRBV29-1 and TRBJ1-1, with D uncertain. The CDR3 covers 11 residues. Germline loops: CDR1 SQVTM, CDR2 ANQGSEA. Trimming stripped 5 bases from V and 4 bases from J, with 8 bases between.

This clonotype was found a few times. V is TRBV27 and J is TRBJ1-4; a weak D match, TRBD1 (5 bases). V was clipped by 5 bases and J by 8 bases, with 18 bases between them. The CDR3 is made up of 15 amino acids. Germline V gives CDR1 MNHEY, CDR2 SMNVEV (reference sequence). This CDR3 reads CASSRDQGPWEKLFF. CDR3 nucleotide sequence: TGTGCCAGCAGTCGTGACCAGGGACCATGGGAAAAACTGTTTTTT.

This clonotype occurred a few times. J is TRBJ1-2 and V is TRBV5-1; the D is unclear. Germline CDR1 and CDR2: SGHRS and YFSETQ. V was shortened by 0 bases and J by 8 bases, with 8 bases between the two germline ends. This CDR3 has 12 amino acids. The CDR3: CASSLEFRGYTF. CDR3 DNA: TGCGCCAGCAGCTTGGAGTTTAGGGGCTACACCTTC.

This clonotype showed up just a few times. The V and J genes are TRBV16 and TRBJ2-3, with 7 bases aligning to TRBD1. With 5 bases clipped from V and 0 bases from J, the junction kept 2 bases outside the gene matches. The CDR3 is made up of 14 amino acids. Germline V gene data show CDR1 as KGHSY and CDR2 as FQNENV. The CDR3 region is CASSYRGSTDTQYF. CDR3 coding DNA: TGTGCCAGCAGCTACAGGGGCAGCACAGATACGCAGTATTTT.

The V and J genes are TRBV10-3 and TRBJ1-1, with a possible D match to TRBD1 (5 bases). This CDR3 comprises 15 residues. The germline V gene has CDR1 ENHRY and CDR2 SYGVKD. Trimming stripped 7 bases from V and 4 bases from J, with 19 bases between. CDR3 amino acids: CAITSGQGLGTEAFF. The CDR3 DNA sequence: TGTGCCATCACTTCGGGGCAGGGATTGGGCACTGAAGCTTTCTTT.

V gene TRBV7-8 combines with J gene TRBJ1-1, with D perhaps matching TRBD1 (5 bases). The CDR3 is 16 residues long. Trimming shortened V by 6 bases and J by 0 bases, and 17 bases separated the two germline ends. Germline-derived CDR1 and CDR2 are SGHVS and FQNEAQ. CDR3 nucleotides: TGTGCCAGCAGTCGAGAGGGACGGCACATGAACACTGAAGCTTTCTTT. Protein product: CASSREGRHMNTEAFF.

This clonotype was seen at least ten times. This chain joins TRBV29-1 and TRBJ1-1, with D possibly matching TRBD1 (5 bases). CDR1 is SQVTM and CDR2 is ANQGSEA in the germline V gene. V was cut by 4 bases and J by 0 bases, with 15 bases left in between. The length of the CDR3 is 15 residues. The CDR3 loop is CSVAPGWAMNTEAFF. Written as DNA, the CDR3 is TGCAGCGTTGCCCCAGGGTGGGCTATGAACACTGAAGCTTTCTTT.

The rearrangement links TRBV12-3 or TRBV12-4 to TRBJ1-5; D is possibly TRBD1 (5 bases). Deletions cut 4 bases from V and 3 bases from J, with 19 bases between. The CDR3 extends over 17 amino acids. CDR3 in DNA: TGTGCCAGCAGTTACGTACCGGGACCCCTAGACAATCAGCCCCAGCATTTT. This sequence encodes CASSYVPGPLDNQPQHF.

V is TRBV10-1 and J is TRBJ2-4, with D tentatively TRBD1 (6 bases). CDR3 size: 16 residues. Germline V gives CDR1 WNHNN, CDR2 SYGVQD (reference sequence). V was clipped by 2 bases and J by 1 base, with 12 bases between them. CDR3 residues: CASSEGAGDAKNIQYF. In nucleotides, the CDR3 is TGCGCCAGCAGTGAGGGAGCAGGGGATGCCAAAAACATTCAGTACTTC.

This clonotype was seen ten or more times. This chain connects TRBV3-1 to TRBJ1-1, with 7 bases that match TRBD1. Losses at the gene ends were 7 bases for V and 6 bases for J; bases not matched to a gene: 11. Germline V gene data show CDR1 as LGHDT and CDR2 as YNNKEL (reference sequence). The CDR3 loop spans 14 amino acids. CDR3 protein: CASIREGAMAEAFF. The CDR3 DNA follows: TGTGCCAGCATCCGCGAGGGGGCTATGGCTGAAGCTTTCTTT.

This clonotype was seen more than once but under ten times. The chain combines TRBV12-3 or TRBV12-4 with TRBJ1-2, with 7 bases fitting TRBD1. This CDR3 comprises 15 residues. Trimming at V came to 2 bases and at J to 1 base, leaving 4 bases not matched to a gene. For the CDR3, the DNA is TGTGCCAGCAGTTTATCTTCAGGGGGTAACTATGGCTACACCTTC. As protein: CASSLSSGGNYGYTF.